Below are 29 T cell receptor beta chains sequenced from a single sample in a study of radiation and T cells in renal cell carcinoma. Time point in this sample: baseline pretreatment blood. Treatment defined: 15 Gy SBRT to primary tumor, nephrectomy 4 weeks later. Assay: immunoSEQ multiplex PCR; the TCRdb copy retains only in-frame clones and omits some. Of about 160,000 clones listed, roughly nine tenths are singletons. The sample in question was blood, obtained from a patient whose treatment included radiotherapy and nephrectomy. Source of these receptors: a woman between 65 and 79 years old with renal cell carcinoma.

The rearrangement links TRBV19 to TRBJ1-6, with a possible D match to TRBD1 (6 bases). Germline V gene data show CDR1 as LNHDA and CDR2 as SQIVND (reference sequence). The CDR3 consists of 16 residues. V was trimmed by 5 bases and J by 6 bases, leaving 17 bases between them. In DNA, the CDR3 is TGTGCCAGTAGTCCTTCTTTTGGACAGAGTAATTCACCCCTCCACTTT. As protein: CASSPSFGQSNSPLHF.

This rearrangement joins TRBV6-5 to TRBJ1-1; D possibly corresponds to TRBD1 (5 bases). The germline V gene has CDR1 MNHEY and CDR2 SVGAGI. V was shortened by 5 bases and J by 2 bases, with 9 bases between the two germline ends. CDR3 length: 13 amino acids. The CDR3 here is CASSRQLNTEAFF. The CDR3 region has the DNA TGTGCCAGCAGTCGACAGTTAAACACTGAAGCTTTCTTT.

The chain joins TRBV7-6 to TRBJ2-3, with D uncertain. The germline V gene has CDR1 SGHVS and CDR2 FNYEAQ. There are 15 residues in the CDR3. Trimming removed 1 base at V and 7 bases at J, with 15 bases between. As DNA, the CDR3 is TGTGCCAGCAGCTTAGTATCGGCCCCCGAGAATACGCAGTATTTT. Translated, it gives CASSLVSAPENTQYF.

The chain recombines TRBV6-5 with TRBJ2-2; D is possibly TRBD2 (6 bases). The CDR3 is 15 residues long. The germline gives CDR1 MNHEY, CDR2 SVGAGI. Deletions cut 6 bases from V and 1 base from J, with 12 bases between. The CDR3 protein is CASREGDRNTGELFF. The CDR3, as DNA: TGTGCCAGCAGGGAGGGAGACAGGAACACCGGGGAGCTGTTTTTT.

This rearrangement joins TRBV6-1 to TRBJ2-3; possibly TRBD1 or TRBD2 for D (6 bases each). There are 14 residues in the CDR3. CDR1 is MNHNS, CDR2 SASEGT, per germline. Trimming removed 4 bases at V and 5 bases at J, with 13 bases between. CDR3 nucleotides: TGTGCCAGCAGTGGACCCCGGGGGCTAGATACGCAGTATTTT. This sequence encodes CASSGPRGLDTQYF.

The rearrangement uses TRBV6-1 and TRBJ1-5, with D unresolved. CDR1 is MNHNS, CDR2 SASEGT, per germline. The CDR3 is 13 residues long. Trimming pared 0 bases from V and 7 bases from J, leaving 7 bases between. The chain's CDR3 is CASSEAWLQPQHF. The CDR3 nucleotides read TGTGCCAGCAGTGAAGCCTGGCTGCAGCCCCAGCATTTT.

This chain uses TRBV6-1 with TRBJ1-1; D may be TRBD1 (5 bases). CDR1 is MNHNS and CDR2 is SASEGT in the germline V gene. The ends were cut back, 6 bases at V and 4 bases at J, with 15 bases in the middle. This CDR3 is built from 14 residues. The CDR3 bases are TGTGCCAGCAGCGCGAGCAGGGAGGCCACTGAAGCTTTCTTT. Its translation: CASSASREATEAFF.

This chain joins TRBV12-2 and TRBJ2-7. TRBV12-2 represents a pseudogene. The CDR3 has 17 amino acids. CDR3 loop: CASRYPRDPISFYEQYF. The DNA for the CDR3 is TGTGCAAGTCGCTACCCCCGGGACCCCATATCGTTCTACGAGCAGTACTTC.

The chain combines TRBV7-9 with TRBJ2-1; no reliable D call. There are 14 residues in the CDR3. The germline V and J ends were trimmed by 5 bases and 2 bases, with 10 bases remaining between them. The germline CDR1 and CDR2 sequences are SEHNR and FQNEAQ (reference sequence). The CDR3 sequence: CASSPEFPYNEQFF. The DNA of the CDR3 is TGTGCCAGCAGCCCCGAATTCCCCTACAATGAGCAGTTCTTC.

V and J are TRBV9 and TRBJ2-2; D assignment may be TRBD1 or TRBD2 (6 bases each). The CDR3 loop spans 14 amino acids. Germline V gene data show CDR1 as SGDLS and CDR2 as YYNGEE. Trimming stripped 5 bases from V and 1 base from J, with 9 bases between. The CDR3 protein is CASRGGKNTGELFF. The CDR3 coding sequence is TGTGCCAGCAGGGGGGGCAAGAACACCGGGGAGCTGTTTTTT.

The chain has TRBV15 and TRBJ1-2; D ambiguous. Trimming pared 0 bases from V and 6 bases from J, leaving 14 bases between. The germline gives CDR1 LNHNV, CDR2 YYDKDF (reference sequence). This CDR3 region has 15 residues. The DNA for the CDR3 is TGTGCCACCAGCAGAGATCTGTGGAATTGGGATGGCTACACCTTC. Translated, it gives CATSRDLWNWDGYTF.

CDR3 amino acids: CAWSWTSGGHTDTQYF. The DNA for the CDR3 is TGTGCCTGGAGTTGGACTAGCGGGGGGCACACAGATACGCAGTATTTT. The chain combines TRBV30 with TRBJ2-3, with 14 bases that match TRBD2. V gave up 2 bases and J gave up 2 bases; unmatched junction bases: 3. CDR3 size: 16 residues. CDR1 is GTSNPN, CDR2 SVGIG, per germline (reference sequence).

V usage is TRBV9 and J usage is TRBJ1-6; unclear D gene. Looked up from germline, CDR1 is SGDLS and CDR2 is YYNGEE. This CDR3 has 14 residues. V was clipped by 2 bases and J by 6 bases, with 9 bases between them. The CDR3 is CASSVVQPNSPLHF. The CDR3 DNA is TGTGCCAGCAGCGTGGTCCAGCCTAATTCACCCCTCCACTTT.

The V and J genes are TRBV5-5 and TRBJ1-3; D is undetermined. The CDR3 totals 13 residues. The V end lost 1 base, the J end lost 0 bases, and 2 bases lay between the germline ends. Germline CDR1 reads SGHKS; CDR2 reads YYEKEE (reference sequence). The CDR3 loop reads CASSLYSGNTIYF. For the CDR3, the DNA is TGTGCCAGCAGCTTGTACTCTGGAAACACCATATATTTT.

This sequence joins TRBV7-9 and TRBJ1-4; no firm D call. V was cut by 6 bases and J by 0 bases, with 14 bases left in between. Germline V gene sequence: CDR1 SEHNR, CDR2 FQNEAQ (reference sequence). This CDR3 spans 16 amino acids. CDR3 nucleotide sequence: TGTGCCAGCAGGGGGTGGACGCCTGCAACTAATGAAAAACTGTTTTTT. This codes for CASRGWTPATNEKLFF. The entire variable domain, with the rest obtained from reference TRBV7-9 and TRBJ1-4, is as follows: DTGVSQNPRHKITKRGQNVTFRCDPISEHNRLYWYRQTLGQGPEFLTYFQNEAQLEKSRLLSDRFSAERPKGSFSTLEIQRTEQGDSAMYLCASRGWTPATNEKLFFGSGTQLSVL.

The chain recombines TRBV2 with TRBJ1-5; D not resolved. From germline, CDR1 is SNHLY and CDR2 FYNNEI. With 7 bases removed from V and 2 bases from J, the gap between germline ends came to 12 bases. This CDR3 comprises 14 residues. The CDR3 DNA sequence: TGTGCCAGCACCTCCTCCGGAGGCAATCAGCCCCAGCATTTT. Translating it yields CASTSSGGNQPQHF.

The genes are TRBV2 and TRBJ1-2; D not resolved. Germline CDR1 reads SNHLY; CDR2 reads FYNNEI. The CDR3 totals 12 residues. Deletions cut 4 bases from V and 2 bases from J, with 5 bases between. The CDR3 is CASSAINYGYTF. The CDR3 DNA reads as TGTGCCAGCAGTGCCATAAACTATGGCTACACCTTC.

This chain links TRBV5-1 with TRBJ1-5; TRBD1 agrees at 9 bases. This CDR3 region has 15 residues. Germline V CDR1 and CDR2: SGHRS, YFSETQ. V dropped 2 bases and J dropped 7; count of bases not matched to a gene: 7. The CDR3 DNA reads TGCGCCAGCAGCTTAGGGACAGGGCCCGGGCAGCCCCAGCATTTT. This gives the protein CASSLGTGPGQPQHF. Full variable domain (missing parts from reference TRBV5-1 and TRBJ1-5): KAGVTQTPRYLIKTRGQQVTLSCSPISGHRSVSWYQQTPGQGLQFLFEYFSETQRNKGNFPGRFSGRQFSNSRSEMNVSTLELGDSALYLCASSLGTGPGQPQHFGDGTRLSIL.

J is TRBJ1-1 and V is TRBV6-5; D perhaps matches TRBD1 (6 bases). The CDR3 has 12 amino acids. CDR1 is MNHEY, CDR2 SVGAGI, per germline. V lost 4 bases, J lost 5 bases, and 8 bases lay in between. The CDR3 is CASSSRGTEAFF. CDR3 DNA: TGTGCCAGCAGTTCAAGGGGGACTGAAGCTTTCTTT.

In regard to this clone: One end of the junction varies from germline; a read error may be responsible. The chain uses TRBV7-2 and TRBJ2-2, with 13 bases lining up with TRBD2. Germline V gene sequence: CDR1 SGHTA, CDR2 FQGNSA. The CDR3 is 18 residues long. The DNA of the CDR3 is TGTGCCAACAGCTTAACCGGGACTAGCGGGGTTAACACCGGGGAGCTGTTTTTT. Translation: CANSLTGTSGVNTGELFF.

The chain employs TRBV14 and TRBJ2-1, with 8 bases fitting TRBD2. The V gene's germline CDR1 is SGHDN and CDR2 FVKESK. The J segment lost 5 bases and the V segment lost 0 bases, leaving 12 bases of the junction unmatched. The CDR3 consists of 18 residues. Here the CDR3 reads CASSQDRAGTRQHNEQFF. For the CDR3, the DNA is TGTGCCAGCAGCCAAGATCGGGCCGGGACTAGACAGCACAATGAGCAGTTCTTC.

The chain joins TRBV7-3 to TRBJ1-2, with D possibly matching TRBD1 (5 bases). Germline CDR1 reads SGHTA; CDR2 reads FQGTGA. The CDR3 is 14 amino acids. V was shortened by 2 bases and J by 8 bases, with 15 bases between the two germline ends. The CDR3 nucleotides are TGTGCCAGCAGCTTAGCCCCGGGGCCGGAGGGCTACACCTTC. The encoded protein is CASSLAPGPEGYTF.

In its sample, this clone was seen once. The gene calls are TRBV18 and TRBJ2-7, with D tentatively TRBD1 or TRBD2 (5 bases each). The CDR3 has 15 residues. Trimming removed 0 bases at V and 3 bases at J, with 12 bases between. Germline V lookup: CDR1 KGHSH, CDR2 LQKENI. The CDR3 region has the DNA TGTGCCAGCTCACCACCGAGGGGCCAGTTCTACGAGCAGTACTTC. Encoded protein: CASSPPRGQFYEQYF.

This sequence joins TRBV11-2 and TRBJ1-6; D gene ambiguous. The germline V and J ends were trimmed by 2 bases and 0 bases, with 2 bases remaining between them. The CDR3 totals 14 residues. CDR1 SGHAT and CDR2 FQNNGV come from the germline V gene. CDR3 coding DNA: TGTGCCAGCAGCTTAAGCTCCTATAATTCACCCCTCCACTTT. It yields the protein CASSLSSYNSPLHF. Filled out from reference TRBV11-2 and TRBJ1-6, the complete variable domain reads EAGVAQSPRYKIIEKRQSVAFWCNPISGHATLYWYQQILGQGPKLLIQFQNNGVVDDSQLPKDRFSAERLKGVDSTLKIQPAKLEDSAVYLCASSLSSYNSPLHFGNGTRLTVT.

This clone was detected only a few times. The V call is TRBV2, the J call TRBJ1-6, with D unclear. The CDR3 consists of 14 residues. Trimming cost V 5 bases and J 3 bases, with 8 bases left between them. From germline, CDR1 is SNHLY and CDR2 FYNNEI. CDR3 DNA sequence: TGTGCCAGCAGTCGGGATATCTATAATTCACCCCTCCACTTT. Its translation is CASSRDIYNSPLHF. The entire variable domain, with the rest obtained from reference TRBV2 and TRBJ1-6, is as follows: EPEVTQTPSHQVTQMGQEVILRCVPISNHLYFYWYRQILGQKVEFLVSFYNNEISEKSEIFDDQFSVERPDGSNFTLKIRSTKLEDSAMYFCASSRDIYNSPLHFGNGTRLTVT.

The V call is TRBV5-1, the J call TRBJ1-6; the D gene is possibly TRBD1 (5 bases). V gave up 0 bases and J gave up 9 bases, with 13 bases separating them. The CDR3 has 15 amino acids. Germline CDR1 and CDR2: SGHRS and YFSETQ. The CDR3 coding sequence is TGCGCCAGCAGCTTGGTTTCTACAGGCACTTCACCCCTCCACTTT. It specifies CASSLVSTGTSPLHF.

The rearrangement joins TRBV11-3 to TRBJ2-5; 10 nucleotides line up with TRBD2. V lost 1 base, J lost 5 bases, and 7 bases stayed unmatched. Per germline, CDR1 SGHNT and CDR2 YENEEA. The CDR3 runs 16 residues. The CDR3: CASSLGSGTSVETQYF. In nucleotides, the CDR3 is TGTGCCAGCAGCTTAGGGTCCGGGACTAGCGTGGAGACCCAGTACTTC.

This clone appeared once. V and J are TRBV28 and TRBJ1-5, with 9 bases matching TRBD1. The germline gives CDR1 MDHEN, CDR2 SYDVKM. The CDR3 length is 18 residues. Losses at the gene ends were 6 bases for V and 2 bases for J; bases not matched to a gene: 14. The DNA of the CDR3 is TGTGCCAGCAGACCAACCCACAGGGGGCCTGGTGGCAATCAGCCCCAGCATTTT. This translates into CASRPTHRGPGGNQPQHF.

There are a few counts of this clone. The V and J genes are TRBV6-1 and TRBJ2-7; D is uncertain. V lost 4 bases, J lost 0 bases, and 10 bases lay in between. CDR3 length: 14 residues. In germline, CDR1 is MNHNS, CDR2 SASEGT. The CDR3 coding sequence is TGTGCCAGCAGTGTCAACACCCTCTCCTACGAGCAGTACTTC. Its translation is CASSVNTLSYEQYF.